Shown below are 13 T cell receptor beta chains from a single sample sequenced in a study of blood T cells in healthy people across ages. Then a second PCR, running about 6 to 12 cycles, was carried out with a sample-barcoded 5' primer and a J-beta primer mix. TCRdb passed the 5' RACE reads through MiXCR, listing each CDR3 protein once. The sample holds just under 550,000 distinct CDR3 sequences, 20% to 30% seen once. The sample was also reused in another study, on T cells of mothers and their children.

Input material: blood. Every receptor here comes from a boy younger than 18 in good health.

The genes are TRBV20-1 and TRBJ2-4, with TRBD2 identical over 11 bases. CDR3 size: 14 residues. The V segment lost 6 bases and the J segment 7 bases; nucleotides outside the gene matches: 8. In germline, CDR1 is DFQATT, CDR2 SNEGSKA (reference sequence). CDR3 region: CSATGRLAGNIQYF. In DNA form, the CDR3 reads TGCAGTGCCACGGGGAGACTAGCGGGGAACATTCAGTACTTC.

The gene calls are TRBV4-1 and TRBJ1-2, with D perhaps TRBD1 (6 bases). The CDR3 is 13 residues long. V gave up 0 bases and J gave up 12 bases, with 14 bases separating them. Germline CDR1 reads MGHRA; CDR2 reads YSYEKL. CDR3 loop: CASSQDITGRHTF. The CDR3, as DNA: TGCGCCAGCAGCCAAGACATCACAGGGCGCCACACCTTC.

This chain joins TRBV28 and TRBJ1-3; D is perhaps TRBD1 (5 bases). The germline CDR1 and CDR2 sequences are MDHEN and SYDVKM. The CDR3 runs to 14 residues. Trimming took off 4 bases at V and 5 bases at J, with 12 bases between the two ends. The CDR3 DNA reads TGTGCCAGCAGTTACCAGGGTCCGCGAAACACCATATATTTT. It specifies CASSYQGPRNTIYF.

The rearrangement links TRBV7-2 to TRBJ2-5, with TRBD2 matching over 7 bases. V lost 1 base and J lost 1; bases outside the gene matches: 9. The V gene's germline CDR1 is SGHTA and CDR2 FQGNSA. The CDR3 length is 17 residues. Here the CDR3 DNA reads TGTGCCAGCAGCTTAGATCGCGGGGAGGGGACCCAAGAGACCCAGTACTTC. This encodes CASSLDRGEGTQETQYF.

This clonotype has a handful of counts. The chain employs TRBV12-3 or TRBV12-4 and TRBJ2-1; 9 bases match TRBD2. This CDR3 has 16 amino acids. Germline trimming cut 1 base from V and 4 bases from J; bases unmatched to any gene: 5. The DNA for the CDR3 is TGTGCCAGCAGTTTAGGTACGCGGGAGGGTTACAATGAGCAGTTCTTC. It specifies CASSLGTREGYNEQFF.

CDR3 in amino acids: CATSRDPGGETQYF. As DNA, the CDR3 is TGTGCCACCAGCAGAGATCCGGGGGGAGAGACCCAGTACTTC. The chain carries TRBV15 and TRBJ2-5; 7 nucleotides match TRBD2. V trimming: 0 bases; J trimming: 4 bases; junction bases outside the gene matches: 2. CDR3 length: 14 amino acids. Germline-derived CDR1 and CDR2 are LNHNV and YYDKDF (reference sequence). The variable domain in full, with the rest retrieved from reference TRBV15 and TRBJ2-5, is DAMVIQNPRYQVTQFGKPVTLSCSQTLNHNVMYWYQQKSSQAPKLLFHYYDKDFNNEADTPDNFQSRRPNTSFCFLDIRSPGLGDTAMYLCATSRDPGGETQYFGPGTRLLVL.

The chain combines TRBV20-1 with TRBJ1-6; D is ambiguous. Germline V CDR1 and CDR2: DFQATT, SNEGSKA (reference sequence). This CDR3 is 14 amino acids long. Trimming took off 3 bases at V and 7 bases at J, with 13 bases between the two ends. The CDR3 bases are TGCAGTGCTAGGATAGGTCACCTGAATTCACCCCTCCACTTT. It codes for CSARIGHLNSPLHF.

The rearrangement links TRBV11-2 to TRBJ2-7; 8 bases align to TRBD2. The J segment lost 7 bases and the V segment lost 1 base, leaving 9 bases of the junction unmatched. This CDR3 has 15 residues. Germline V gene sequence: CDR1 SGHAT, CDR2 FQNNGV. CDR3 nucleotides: TGTGCCAGCAGCTTAGTGTCGGCGGGAGGAAGTGAGCAGTACTTC. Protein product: CASSLVSAGGSEQYF.

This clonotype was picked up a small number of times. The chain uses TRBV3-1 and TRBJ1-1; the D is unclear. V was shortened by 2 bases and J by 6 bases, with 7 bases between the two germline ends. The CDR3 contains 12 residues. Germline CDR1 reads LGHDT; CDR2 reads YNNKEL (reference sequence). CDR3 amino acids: CASSQRGSEAFF. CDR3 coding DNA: TGTGCCAGCAGCCAACGGGGATCTGAAGCTTTCTTT.

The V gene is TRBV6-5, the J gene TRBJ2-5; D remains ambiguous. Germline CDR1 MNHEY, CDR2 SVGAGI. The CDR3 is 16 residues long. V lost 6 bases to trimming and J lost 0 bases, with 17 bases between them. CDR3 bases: TGTGCCAGCAGCCATGGCTCGGGCCCGTACCAAGAGACCCAGTACTTC. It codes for CASSHGSGPYQETQYF.

The CDR3 DNA is TGTGCCAGCAGTGCGCAGATCCAGAGATTGGGCTACACCTTC. It encodes CASSAQIQRLGYTF. The chain has TRBV2 and TRBJ1-2; D gene unclear. Germline CDR1 is SNHLY and CDR2 is FYNNEI. The length of the CDR3 is 14 residues. With 4 bases removed from V and 8 bases from J, the gap between germline ends came to 17 bases.

The CDR3 reads CASSLGSPSGSADTQYF. CDR3 DNA: TGTGCCAGCAGTTTAGGCTCTCCTAGCGGAAGCGCAGATACGCAGTATTTT. The chain carries TRBV12-3 or TRBV12-4 and TRBJ2-3; TRBD2 aligns across 7 bases. The CDR3 runs to 17 residues. The V and J ends lost 1 base and 4 bases, in that order; junction bases with no gene match: 11.

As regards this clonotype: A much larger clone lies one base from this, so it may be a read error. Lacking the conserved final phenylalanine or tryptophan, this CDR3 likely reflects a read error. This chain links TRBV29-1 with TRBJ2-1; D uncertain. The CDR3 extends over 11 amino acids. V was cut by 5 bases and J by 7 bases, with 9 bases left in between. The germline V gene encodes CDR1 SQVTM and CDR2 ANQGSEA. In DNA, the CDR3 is TGCAGCGTTCACGCCCTGAATGAGCAGTTCCTC. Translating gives CSVHALNEQFL.